The 17 T cell receptor beta chains given below trace back to one sample, sequenced in a study of preoperative IRX-2 immunotherapy in early breast cancer. Treatment denoted: preoperative locoregional IRX-2 cytokine immunotherapy. Only in-frame clones appear in the TCRdb table, and some are missing; sequencing was by immunoSEQ multiplex PCR. This table holds about 740 clones, roughly 80% found once. Sample: tumor tissue, taken after IRX-2 immunotherapy. All receptors come from a human donor with breast cancer.

V usage is TRBV6-8 and J usage is TRBJ2-3; 12 bases agree with TRBD1. Trimming took 5 bases from V and 4 from J; bases not matched to a gene: 7. CDR1 is MNHGY and CDR2 is SAAAGT in the germline V gene. There are 16 residues in the CDR3. CDR3 protein: CASSRLGTGGADTQYF. CDR3 nucleotides: TGTGCCAGCAGTCGGCTTGGGACAGGGGGCGCAGATACGCAGTATTTT.

This chain uses TRBV7-1 with TRBJ1-2, with D uncertain. TRBV7-1 is placed among ORFs of uncertain function. Between the trimmed V and J ends, which lost 5 bases and 2 bases, there was a span of 15 bases. This CDR3 is built from 15 residues. The CDR3 coding sequence is TGTGCCAGCAGCCAATGGGCAGGAACCAACTATGGCTACACCTTC. It specifies CASSQWAGTNYGYTF.

Comment on this clone: A read error may produce the germline difference seen at one junction end. The V gene is TRBV15, the J gene TRBJ1-4; the D gene is possibly TRBD1 (6 bases). This CDR3 comprises 15 residues. Per germline, CDR1 LNHNV and CDR2 YYDKDF (reference sequence). This CDR3 reads CASSSGYRVEEKLLF. Written as DNA, the CDR3 is TGTGCCAGCAGCTCAGGTTACAGGGTAGAGGAAAAACTGTTATTT.

The rearrangement uses TRBV5-1 and TRBJ1-3; D is unresolved. Per germline, CDR1 SGHRS and CDR2 YFSETQ. The CDR3 has 16 residues. Trimming shortened V by 6 bases and J by 0 bases, and 16 bases separated the two germline ends. CDR3 DNA: TGCGCCAGCACCCGCGGTAAAGGCGACTCTGGAAACACCATATATTTT. The encoded protein is CASTRGKGDSGNTIYF.

This chain connects TRBV14 to TRBJ1-2; 9 bases line up with TRBD1. From germline, CDR1 is SGHDN and CDR2 FVKESK. Unmatched junction bases numbered 8, after V lost 0 bases and J lost 6 bases. This CDR3 is 16 amino acids long. In DNA, the CDR3 is TGTGCCAGCAGCCAAGAGGACAGGGGAGTTATTGATGGCTACACCTTC. Translation: CASSQEDRGVIDGYTF.

The chain links TRBV6-8 to TRBJ2-3; the match to TRBD2 covers 8 bases. Germline V CDR1 and CDR2: MNHGY, SAAAGT. The CDR3 totals 17 residues. The V and J ends lost 5 bases and 4 bases, in that order; junction bases with no gene match: 14. For the CDR3, the DNA is TGTGCCAGCAGTAACACGCGGCGAGGACTAGCATCAGATACGCAGTATTTT. It encodes CASSNTRRGLASDTQYF.

By frequency in the sample, this clone is large. The rearrangement links TRBV5-1 to TRBJ2-7, with D unclear. V gave up 0 bases and J gave up 6 bases, with 16 bases separating them. Germline CDR1 and CDR2: SGHRS and YFSETQ. The CDR3 is 15 amino acids. The CDR3 nucleotides are TGCGCCAGCAGCTTGGATTCGGTAATTGAGGCCGAGCAGTACTTC. Translating it yields CASSLDSVIEAEQYF. Filled out from reference TRBV5-1 and TRBJ2-7, the complete variable domain reads KAGVTQTPRYLIKTRGQQVTLSCSPISGHRSVSWYQQTPGQGLQFLFEYFSETQRNKGNFPGRFSGRQFSNSRSEMNVSTLELGDSALYLCASSLDSVIEAEQYFGPGTRLTVT.

The chain carries TRBV28 and TRBJ2-1, with 8 nucleotides matching TRBD2. The CDR3 runs to 17 residues. The V gene end was trimmed by 3 bases and the J gene end by 2 bases; junction bases not matched to a gene: 9. Germline V gives CDR1 MDHEN, CDR2 SYDVKM. The CDR3 loop reads CASSFPGTRPPYNEQFF. In DNA form, the CDR3 reads TGTGCCAGCAGTTTCCCCGGGACTAGGCCCCCCTACAATGAGCAGTTCTTC.

The rearrangement joins TRBV6-1 to TRBJ2-7; 10 bases match TRBD1. There are 15 residues in the CDR3. Trimming took 1 base from V and 3 from J; bases not matched to a gene: 3. The germline CDR1 and CDR2 sequences are MNHNS and SASEGT. CDR3 bases: TGTGCCAGCAGTGAAGGGACAGGGGGAAGCTACGAGCAGTACGTC. It specifies CASSEGTGGSYEQYV.

The chain is built from TRBV14 and TRBJ2-1; D might be TRBD1 (5 bases). The CDR3 runs 14 residues. CDR1 is SGHDN, CDR2 FVKESK, per germline. Trimming took off 9 bases at V and 5 bases at J, with 17 bases between the two ends. The CDR3 reads CASQRGAVHNEQFF. In DNA form, the CDR3 reads TGTGCCAGTCAACGTGGGGCGGTACACAATGAGCAGTTCTTC.

This chain joins TRBV23-1 and TRBJ2-3; 9 positions match TRBD2. TRBV23-1 is classed as an ORF, of uncertain function. V trimming: 6 bases; J trimming: 2 bases; junction bases outside the gene matches: 9. The CDR3 runs 16 residues. CDR3 residues: CASSRIAGALTDTQYF. CDR3 DNA: TGCGCCAGCAGCCGGATAGCGGGAGCCCTCACAGATACGCAGTATTTT.

The rearrangement links TRBV6-8 to TRBJ2-3; D is undetermined. V was cut by 5 bases and J by 4 bases, with 19 bases left in between. The CDR3 length is 16 residues. CDR1 and CDR2 (germline): MNHGY, SAAAGT. Here the CDR3 reads CASSDRRGARPDTQYF. CDR3 nucleotides: TGTGCCAGCAGTGACCGTCGTGGCGCGAGGCCAGATACGCAGTATTTT.

There are a few counts of this clone. The chain employs TRBV6-8 and TRBJ2-3; 7 bases are shared with TRBD1. Germline V gene lookup returns CDR1 MNHGY and CDR2 SAAAGT. With V trimmed by 6 bases and J by 4 bases, 4 bases remained unmatched. The CDR3 runs to 13 residues. CDR3 nucleotide sequence: TGTGCCAGCAGCCGACAGGGCGCAGATACGCAGTATTTT. It codes for CASSRQGADTQYF.

This clone was picked up a small number of times. This chain connects TRBV11-3 to TRBJ2-7; 8 nucleotides agree with TRBD1. CDR1 SGHNT and CDR2 YENEEA come from the germline V gene. The CDR3 runs 18 residues. V trimming: 5 bases; J trimming: 3 bases; junction bases outside the gene matches: 18. The CDR3 protein is CASSPRFPPGQDNYEQYV. The CDR3 bases are TGTGCCAGCAGCCCTCGTTTTCCACCGGGACAGGATAACTACGAGCAGTACGTC.

The V call is TRBV5-1, the J call TRBJ1-3; a possible D gene is TRBD1 (5 bases). V lost 4 bases to trimming and J lost 0 bases, with 14 bases between them. The germline CDR1 and CDR2 sequences are SGHRS and YFSETQ. The CDR3 is 16 residues long. CDR3 amino acids: CASSRGKGDSGNTIYF. The CDR3, as DNA: TGCGCCAGCAGCCGGGGAAAAGGGGACTCTGGAAACACCATATATTTT. The full variable domain, with the rest looked up from reference TRBV5-1 and TRBJ1-3, is KAGVTQTPRYLIKTRGQQVTLSCSPISGHRSVSWYQQTPGQGLQFLFEYFSETQRNKGNFPGRFSGRQFSNSRSEMNVSTLELGDSALYLCASSRGKGDSGNTIYFGEGSWLTVV.

This clone was detected once. The V and J genes are TRBV7-7 and TRBJ1-3; 9 nucleotides line up with TRBD1. Germline-derived CDR1 and CDR2 are SSHAT and FNYEAQ (reference sequence). The CDR3 runs to 15 residues. The trim removed 5 bases at V and 8 bases at J, leaving 10 bases unmatched. The CDR3 bases are TGTGCCAGCAGCCGGAACCGGGACAGGGTCGACACCATATATTTT. Translated, it gives CASSRNRDRVDTIYF.

The rearrangement links TRBV5-1 to TRBJ2-1; perhaps D is TRBD1 or TRBD2 (5 bases each). The V gene's germline CDR1 is SGHRS and CDR2 YFSETQ. The CDR3 is made up of 14 amino acids. V was clipped by 1 base and J by 2 bases, with 7 bases between them. As DNA, the CDR3 is TGCGCCAGCAGCTTGCAGGGAGCCTACAATGAGCAGTTCTTC. It codes for CASSLQGAYNEQFF.